The T cell receptor beta chain under discussion was sequenced for a study of cytomegalovirus exposure and HLA in healthy donors. General study points: Reports described diagnosis of cytomegalovirus status by the classifier as highly specific and sensitive. Rare TCR sequences predominated, though certain public TCRs were found in many donors.

In germline, CDR1 is MNHNS, CDR2 SASEGT. The junction had 7 bases not matched to a gene; V was cut back by 5 bases and J by 5 bases. The CDR3 contains 15 residues. Using immunoSEQ multiplex PCR, the repertoire was profiled, and TCRdb retains in-frame clones only, with some absent. The table has some 170,000 clones, around nine tenths seen once. The donors were members of the roughly 130-subject validation cohort (separate from the approximately 670-subject first cohort). Comment on this clone: Its antigen is currently unknown.

This sequence was found in a man aged 18-30 years in good health and CMV-seropositive. The chain recombines TRBV6-1 with TRBJ2-7, with TRBD1 identical over 12 bases. Source material: PBMCs. The CDR3, as DNA: TGTGCCAGCAGTCTTGGGACAGGGGGCGTGGACGAGCAGTACTTC. This encodes CASSLGTGGVDEQYF.